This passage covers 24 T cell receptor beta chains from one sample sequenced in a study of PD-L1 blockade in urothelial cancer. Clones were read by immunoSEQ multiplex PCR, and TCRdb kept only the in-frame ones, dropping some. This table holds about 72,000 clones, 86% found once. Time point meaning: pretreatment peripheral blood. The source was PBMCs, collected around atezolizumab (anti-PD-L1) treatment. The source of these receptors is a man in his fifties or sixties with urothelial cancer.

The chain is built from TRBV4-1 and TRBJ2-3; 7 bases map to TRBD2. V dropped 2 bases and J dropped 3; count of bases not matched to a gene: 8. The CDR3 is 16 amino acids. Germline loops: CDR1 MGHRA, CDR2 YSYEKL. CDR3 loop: CASSQNLAEYTDTQYF. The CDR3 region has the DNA TGCGCCAGCAGCCAAAACCTAGCGGAATATACAGATACGCAGTATTTT.

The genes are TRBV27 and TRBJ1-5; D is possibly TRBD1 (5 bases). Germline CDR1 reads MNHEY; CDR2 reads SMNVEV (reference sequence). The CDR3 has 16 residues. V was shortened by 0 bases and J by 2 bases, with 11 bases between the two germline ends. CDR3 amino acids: CASSLSARAGNQPQHF. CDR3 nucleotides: TGTGCCAGCAGTTTATCGGCCAGGGCGGGCAATCAGCCCCAGCATTTT.

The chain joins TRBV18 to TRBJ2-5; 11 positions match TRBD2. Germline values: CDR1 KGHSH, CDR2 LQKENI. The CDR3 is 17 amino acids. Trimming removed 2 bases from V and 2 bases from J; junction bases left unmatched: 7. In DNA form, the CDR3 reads TGTGCCAGCTCACCAGATCTAGCGGGGGGATTACAAGAGACCCAGTACTTC. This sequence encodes CASSPDLAGGLQETQYF.

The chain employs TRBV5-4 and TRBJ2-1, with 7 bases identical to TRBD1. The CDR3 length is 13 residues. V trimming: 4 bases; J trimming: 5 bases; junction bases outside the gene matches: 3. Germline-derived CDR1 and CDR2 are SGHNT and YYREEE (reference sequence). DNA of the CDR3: TGTGCCAGCAGCCCAGGGACAGACAATGAGCAGTTCTTC. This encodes CASSPGTDNEQFF. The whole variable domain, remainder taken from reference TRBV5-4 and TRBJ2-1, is ETGVTQSPTHLIKTRGQQVTLRCSSQSGHNTVSWYQQALGQGPQFIFQYYREEENGRGNFPPRFSGLQFPNYSSELNVNALELDDSALYLCASSPGTDNEQFFGPGTRLTVL.

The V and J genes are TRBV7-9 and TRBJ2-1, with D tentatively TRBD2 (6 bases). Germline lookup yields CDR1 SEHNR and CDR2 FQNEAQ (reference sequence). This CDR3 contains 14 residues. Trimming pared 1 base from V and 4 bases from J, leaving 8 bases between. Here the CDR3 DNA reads TGTGCCAGCAGCTTAGGCGGGAAATACAATGAGCAGTTCTTC. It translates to CASSLGGKYNEQFF.

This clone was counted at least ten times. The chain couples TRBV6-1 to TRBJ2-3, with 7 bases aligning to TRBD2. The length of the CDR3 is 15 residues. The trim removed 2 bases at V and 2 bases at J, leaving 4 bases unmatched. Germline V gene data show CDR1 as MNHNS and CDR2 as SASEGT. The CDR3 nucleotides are TGTGCCAGCAGTGAAAGGGGACTATACACAGATACGCAGTATTTT. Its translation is CASSERGLYTDTQYF.

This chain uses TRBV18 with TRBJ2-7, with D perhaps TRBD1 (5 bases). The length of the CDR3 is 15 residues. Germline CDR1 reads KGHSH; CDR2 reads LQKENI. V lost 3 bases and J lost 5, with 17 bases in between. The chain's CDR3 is CASSPNPGKEDEQYF. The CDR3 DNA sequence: TGTGCCAGCTCACCGAACCCAGGGAAAGAGGACGAGCAGTACTTC.

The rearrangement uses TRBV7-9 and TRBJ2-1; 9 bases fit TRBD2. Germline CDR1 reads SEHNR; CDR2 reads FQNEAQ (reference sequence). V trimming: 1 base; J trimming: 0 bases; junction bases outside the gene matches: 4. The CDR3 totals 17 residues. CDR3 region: CASSLVGSGSSYNEQFF. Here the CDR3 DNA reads TGTGCCAGCAGCTTAGTGGGTAGCGGGAGCTCCTACAATGAGCAGTTCTTC.

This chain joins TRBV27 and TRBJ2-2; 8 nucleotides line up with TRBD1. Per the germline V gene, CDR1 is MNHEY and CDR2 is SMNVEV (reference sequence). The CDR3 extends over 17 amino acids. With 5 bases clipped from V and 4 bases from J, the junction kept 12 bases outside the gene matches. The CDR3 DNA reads TGTGCCAGCAGTCCGTCCCCGGACAGGGCTCTCACCGGGGAGCTGTTTTTT. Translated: CASSPSPDRALTGELFF.

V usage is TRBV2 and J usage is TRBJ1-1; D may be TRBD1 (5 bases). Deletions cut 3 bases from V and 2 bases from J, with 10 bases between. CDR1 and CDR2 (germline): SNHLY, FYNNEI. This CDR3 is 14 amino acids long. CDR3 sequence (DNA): TGTGCCAGCAGTGAGGGCAGGGCCAACACTGAAGCTTTCTTT. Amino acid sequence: CASSEGRANTEAFF. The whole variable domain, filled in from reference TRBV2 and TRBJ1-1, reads EPEVTQTPSHQVTQMGQEVILRCVPISNHLYFYWYRQILGQKVEFLVSFYNNEISEKSEIFDDQFSVERPDGSNFTLKIRSTKLEDSAMYFCASSEGRANTEAFFGQGTRLTVV.

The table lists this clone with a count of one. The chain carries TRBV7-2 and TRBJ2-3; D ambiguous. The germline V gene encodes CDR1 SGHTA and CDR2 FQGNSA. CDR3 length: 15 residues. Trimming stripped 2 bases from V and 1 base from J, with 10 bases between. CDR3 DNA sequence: TGTGCCAGCAGCTTACAACGGTACCGCACAGATACGCAGTATTTT. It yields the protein CASSLQRYRTDTQYF.

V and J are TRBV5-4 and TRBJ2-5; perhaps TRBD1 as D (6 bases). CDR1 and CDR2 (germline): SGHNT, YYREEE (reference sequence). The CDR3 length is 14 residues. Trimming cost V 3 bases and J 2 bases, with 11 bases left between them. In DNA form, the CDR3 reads TGTGCCAGCAGCTCAGACAGGTTTCAAGAGACCCAGTACTTC. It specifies CASSSDRFQETQYF.

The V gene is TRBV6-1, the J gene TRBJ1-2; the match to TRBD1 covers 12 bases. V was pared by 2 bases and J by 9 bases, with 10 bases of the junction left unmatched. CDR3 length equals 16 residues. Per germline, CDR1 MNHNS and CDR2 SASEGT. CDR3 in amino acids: CASSETSRGTGGRYTF. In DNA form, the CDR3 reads TGTGCCAGCAGTGAAACTTCCAGAGGGACAGGGGGCCGCTACACCTTC.

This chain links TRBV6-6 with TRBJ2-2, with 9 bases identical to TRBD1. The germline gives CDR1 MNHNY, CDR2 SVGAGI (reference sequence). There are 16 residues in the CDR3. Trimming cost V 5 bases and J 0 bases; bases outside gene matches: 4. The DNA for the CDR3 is TGTGCCAGCAGTCCAAGACAGGGGGCGAACACCGGGGAGCTGTTTTTT. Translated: CASSPRQGANTGELFF.

CDR3 loop: CASRPGQSTRNTEAFF. For the CDR3, the DNA is TGTGCCAGTAGGCCGGGACAGTCAACCAGGAACACTGAAGCTTTCTTT. The chain employs TRBV19 and TRBJ1-1; 7 bases agree with TRBD1. Germline CDR1 LNHDA, CDR2 SQIVND (reference sequence). Trimming at V came to 6 bases and at J to 1 base, leaving 11 bases not matched to a gene. This CDR3 is built from 16 residues.

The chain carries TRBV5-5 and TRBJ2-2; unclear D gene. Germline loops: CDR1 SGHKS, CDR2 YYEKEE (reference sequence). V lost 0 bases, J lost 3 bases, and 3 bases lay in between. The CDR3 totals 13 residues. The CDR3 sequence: CASSLGHTGELFF. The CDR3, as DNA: TGTGCCAGCAGCTTGGGGCACACCGGGGAGCTGTTTTTT.

The chain's CDR3 is CASSLTRVQGAIEQYF. The CDR3 DNA is TGTGCCAGCAGCTTAACGAGGGTCCAGGGGGCGATTGAGCAGTACTTC. The chain joins TRBV7-3 to TRBJ2-7, with 8 positions matching TRBD1. The V and J ends lost 0 bases and 7 bases, in that order; junction bases with no gene match: 11. This CDR3 comprises 16 residues. Germline V gene lookup returns CDR1 SGHTA and CDR2 FQGTGA.

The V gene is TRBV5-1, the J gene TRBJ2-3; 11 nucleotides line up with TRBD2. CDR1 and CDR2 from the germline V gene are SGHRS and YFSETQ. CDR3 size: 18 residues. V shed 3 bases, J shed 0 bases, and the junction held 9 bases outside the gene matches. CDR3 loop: CASSSSGTSGTSTDTQYF. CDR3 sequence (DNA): TGCGCCAGCAGCTCCTCCGGGACTAGCGGAACAAGCACAGATACGCAGTATTTT.

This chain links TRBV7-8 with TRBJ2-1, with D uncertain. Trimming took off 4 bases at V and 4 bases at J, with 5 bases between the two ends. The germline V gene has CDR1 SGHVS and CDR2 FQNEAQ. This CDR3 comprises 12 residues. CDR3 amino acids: CASSSEYNEQFF. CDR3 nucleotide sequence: TGTGCCAGCAGCTCAGAATACAATGAGCAGTTCTTC.

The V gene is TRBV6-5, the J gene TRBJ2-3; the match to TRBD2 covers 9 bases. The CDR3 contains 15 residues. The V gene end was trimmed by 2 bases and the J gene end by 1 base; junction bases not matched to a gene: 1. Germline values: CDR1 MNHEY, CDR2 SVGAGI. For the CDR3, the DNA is TGTGCCAGCAGTTACGTAGCGGGGGGCACAGATACGCAGTATTTT. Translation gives CASSYVAGGTDTQYF.

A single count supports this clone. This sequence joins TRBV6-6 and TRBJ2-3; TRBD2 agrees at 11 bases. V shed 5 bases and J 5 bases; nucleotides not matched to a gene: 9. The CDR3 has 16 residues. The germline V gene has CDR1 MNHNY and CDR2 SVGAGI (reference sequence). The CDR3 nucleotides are TGTGCCAGCAGTCCGCGCTCGACTAGCGGGGTAGATACGCAGTATTTT. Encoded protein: CASSPRSTSGVDTQYF.

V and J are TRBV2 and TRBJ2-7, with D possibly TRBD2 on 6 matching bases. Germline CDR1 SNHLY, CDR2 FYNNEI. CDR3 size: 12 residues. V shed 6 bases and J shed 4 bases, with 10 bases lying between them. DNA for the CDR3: TGTGCCAGCAGCGACGGGGGTTACGAGCAGTACTTC. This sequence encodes CASSDGGYEQYF.

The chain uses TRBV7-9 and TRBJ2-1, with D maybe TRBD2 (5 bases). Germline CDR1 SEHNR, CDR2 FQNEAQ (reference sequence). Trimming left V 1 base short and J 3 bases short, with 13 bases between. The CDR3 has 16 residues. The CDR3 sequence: CASSLDGSRGYNEQFF. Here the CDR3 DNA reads TGTGCCAGCAGCTTAGATGGCTCACGGGGCTACAATGAGCAGTTCTTC. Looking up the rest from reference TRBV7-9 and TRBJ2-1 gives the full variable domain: DTGVSQNPRHKITKRGQNVTFRCDPISEHNRLYWYRQTLGQGPEFLTYFQNEAQLEKSRLLSDRFSAERPKGSFSTLEIQRTEQGDSAMYLCASSLDGSRGYNEQFFGPGTRLTVL.

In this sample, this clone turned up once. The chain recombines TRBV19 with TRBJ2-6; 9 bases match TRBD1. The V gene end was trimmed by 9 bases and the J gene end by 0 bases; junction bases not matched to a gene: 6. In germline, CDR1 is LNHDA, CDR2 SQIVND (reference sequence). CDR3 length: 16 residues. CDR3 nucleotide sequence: TGTGCCAGCATAGACAGGGGGAACTCTGGGGCCAACGTCCTGACTTTC. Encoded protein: CASIDRGNSGANVLTF.